The following is a T cell receptor beta chain sequence with its context. The antigen remains unidentified. The data were taken from a study of neoadjuvant nivolumab and ipilimumab in lung cancer. Study findings and constraints: Resected-tumor TCR richness correlated positively with pretherapy blood richness. From pretherapy to surgery, tumor richness and clonality rose with dual therapy. TCR richness and clonality were higher in tumors than adjacent uninvolved lung.

The protocol was immunoSEQ multiplex PCR, while the TCRdb copy is restricted to in-frame clones and leaves out a portion. The sample lists 25,000 to 35,000 clones; roughly nine tenths were seen once. The CDR3 sequence is 13 residues long. Trimming at V came to 7 bases and at J to 7 bases, leaving 5 bases not matched to a gene. Germline V gene lookup returns CDR1 MDHEN and CDR2 SYDVKM. The chain recombines TRBV28 with TRBJ1-4; 8 bases agree with TRBD1. The origin of this receptor is an adult with non-small cell lung cancer. Material: peripheral blood, obtained after neoadjuvant nivolumab, alone or with ipilimumab, at or shortly before surgery. The chain's CDR3 is CASTRQGSEKLFF. The CDR3 coding sequence is TGTGCCAGCACCCGACAGGGGAGTGAAAAACTGTTTTTT.